This T cell receptor (beta chain) comes out of a study of lymphopenia after photon versus proton radiotherapy. Notes on this clone: The target antigen is unknown.

Sequencing was performed with immunoSEQ multiplex PCR; in TCRdb, only in-frame clones are kept and a portion is missing. This sample carries about 30,000 clones, around nine tenths of them seen once, and the ten largest clones take approximately 45%. Germline CDR1 and CDR2: SGDLS and YYNGEE. CDR3 length equals 13 residues. V was shortened by 2 bases and J by 5 bases, with 10 bases between the two germline ends. Findings and limits, study-wide: Proton therapy kept repertoires fairly stable, unlike photons, which gained effector/memory cells.

This TCR came from a woman aged 60-70 years with cholangiocarcinoma. Some clones in this sample may be carry-over from other donors' samples. Sequenced here: peripheral blood, sampled from a patient treated with proton-based radiotherapy. V usage is TRBV9 and J usage is TRBJ2-5; D is perhaps TRBD1 (6 bases). The CDR3 is CASSVRTAETQYF. As DNA, the CDR3 is TGTGCCAGCAGCGTCCGGACAGCTGAGACCCAGTACTTC.